The TCR beta chain described here comes from a study of T-cell reconstitution after alpha-beta-depleted transplantation in children. Library preparation (for TCRbeta) was performed with unique molecular identifiers. A single record per CDR3 protein comes from TCRdb applying MiXCR to the PCR reads. This sample has approximately 490,000 distinct CDR3 sequences, with about 10% found just once. Turning to this clonotype: This may be a read error, as it is one base from a much larger clone. Lacking the conserved final phenylalanine or tryptophan, this CDR3 likely reflects a read error.

The CDR3 has 14 residues. The germline V gene encodes CDR1 PRHDT and CDR2 FYEKMQ (reference sequence). Trimming stripped 0 bases from V and 4 bases from J, with 10 bases between. The chain combines TRBV13 with TRBJ2-7, with D perhaps TRBD1 (6 bases). The receptor was isolated from a child younger than 10 with inherited bone marrow failure, due to receive a stem cell transplant. The sequencing used PBMCs, collected before TCRalphabeta/CD19-depleted stem cell transplant. The CDR3 loop is CASSLGRGPYEQYL. The CDR3 coding sequence is TGTGCCAGCAGCTTAGGCAGGGGACCGTACGAGCAGTACCTC.